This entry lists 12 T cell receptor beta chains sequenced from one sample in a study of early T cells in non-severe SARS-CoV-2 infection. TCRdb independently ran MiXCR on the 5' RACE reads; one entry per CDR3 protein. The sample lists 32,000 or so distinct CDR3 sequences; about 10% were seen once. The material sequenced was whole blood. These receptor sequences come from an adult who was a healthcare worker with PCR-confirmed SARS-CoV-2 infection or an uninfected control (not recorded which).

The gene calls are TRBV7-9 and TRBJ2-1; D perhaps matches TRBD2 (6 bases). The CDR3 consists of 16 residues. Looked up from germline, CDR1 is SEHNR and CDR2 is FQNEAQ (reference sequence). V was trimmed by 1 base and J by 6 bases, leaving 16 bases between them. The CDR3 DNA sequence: TGTGCCAGCAGCTTAGTGGGCGGGGTAAAGTCCAATGAGCAGTTCTTC. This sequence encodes CASSLVGGVKSNEQFF.

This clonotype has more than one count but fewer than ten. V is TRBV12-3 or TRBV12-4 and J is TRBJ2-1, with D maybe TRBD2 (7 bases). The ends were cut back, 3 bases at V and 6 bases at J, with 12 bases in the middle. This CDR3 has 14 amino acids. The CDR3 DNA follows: TGTGCCAGCAGTTTGGGGGGGCTGGCCAATGAGCAGTTCTTC. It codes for CASSLGGLANEQFF.

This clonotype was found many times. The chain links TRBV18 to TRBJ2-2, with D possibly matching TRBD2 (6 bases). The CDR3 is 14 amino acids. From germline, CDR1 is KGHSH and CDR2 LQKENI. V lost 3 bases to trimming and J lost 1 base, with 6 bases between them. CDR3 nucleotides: TGTGCCAGCTCACCGGGGGGGAACACCGGGGAGCTGTTTTTT. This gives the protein CASSPGGNTGELFF.

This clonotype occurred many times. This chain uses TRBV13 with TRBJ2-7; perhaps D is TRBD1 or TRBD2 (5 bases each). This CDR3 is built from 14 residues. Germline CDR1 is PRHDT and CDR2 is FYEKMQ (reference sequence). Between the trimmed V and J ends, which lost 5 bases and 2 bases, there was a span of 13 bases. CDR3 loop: CASSGRQNPYEQYF. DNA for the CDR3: TGTGCCAGCAGCGGGAGACAGAATCCCTACGAGCAGTACTTC.

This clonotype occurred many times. CDR3 loop: CASTQVPGNEQFF. The CDR3 DNA reads as TGTGCCAGCACGCAGGTTCCGGGGAATGAGCAGTTCTTC. The genes are TRBV7-2 and TRBJ2-1, with D maybe TRBD2 (5 bases). V was shortened by 7 bases and J by 7 bases, with 14 bases between the two germline ends. This CDR3 is 13 amino acids long. Germline values: CDR1 SGHTA, CDR2 FQGNSA.

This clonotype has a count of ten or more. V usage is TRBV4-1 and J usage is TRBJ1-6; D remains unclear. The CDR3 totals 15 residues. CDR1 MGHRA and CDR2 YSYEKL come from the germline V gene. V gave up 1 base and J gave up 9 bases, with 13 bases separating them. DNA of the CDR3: TGCGCCAGCAGCCAAGTAGAAGGTATAGGTTCACCCCTCCACTTT. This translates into CASSQVEGIGSPLHF.

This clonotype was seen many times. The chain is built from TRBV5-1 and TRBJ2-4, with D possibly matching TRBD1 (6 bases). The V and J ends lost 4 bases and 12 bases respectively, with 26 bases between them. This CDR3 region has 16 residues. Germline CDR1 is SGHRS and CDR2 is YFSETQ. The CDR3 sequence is CASSPGHLVATSDQYF. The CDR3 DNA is TGCGCCAGCAGCCCGGGACACCTCGTTGCTACAAGTGATCAGTACTTC.

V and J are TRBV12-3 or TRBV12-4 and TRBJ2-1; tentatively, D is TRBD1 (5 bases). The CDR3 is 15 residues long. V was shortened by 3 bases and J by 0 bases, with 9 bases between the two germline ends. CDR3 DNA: TGTGCCAGCAGTTTGGGGCAGAGCTCCTACAATGAGCAGTTCTTC. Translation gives CASSLGQSSYNEQFF.

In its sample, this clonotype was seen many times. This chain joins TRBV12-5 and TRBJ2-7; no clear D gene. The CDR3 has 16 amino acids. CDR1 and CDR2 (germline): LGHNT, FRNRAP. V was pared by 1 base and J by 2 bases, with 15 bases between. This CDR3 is CASGLAKTTETYEQYF. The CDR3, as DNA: TGTGCTAGTGGTTTGGCCAAAACGACGGAGACCTACGAGCAGTACTTC.

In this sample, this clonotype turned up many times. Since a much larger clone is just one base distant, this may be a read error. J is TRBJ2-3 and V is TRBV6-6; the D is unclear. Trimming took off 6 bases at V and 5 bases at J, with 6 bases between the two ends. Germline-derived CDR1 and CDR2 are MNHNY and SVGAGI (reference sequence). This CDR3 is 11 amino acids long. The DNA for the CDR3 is TGTGCCAGCAGCCCCAGAGATACGCAGTATTTT. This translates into CASSPRDTQYF.

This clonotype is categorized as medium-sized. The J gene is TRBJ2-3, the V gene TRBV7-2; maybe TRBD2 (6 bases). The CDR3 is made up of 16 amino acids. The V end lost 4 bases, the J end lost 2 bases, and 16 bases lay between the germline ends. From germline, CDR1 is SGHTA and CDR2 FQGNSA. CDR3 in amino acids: CASSSSAGVNTDTQYF. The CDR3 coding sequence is TGTGCCAGCAGCTCGTCAGCGGGTGTTAACACAGATACGCAGTATTTT.

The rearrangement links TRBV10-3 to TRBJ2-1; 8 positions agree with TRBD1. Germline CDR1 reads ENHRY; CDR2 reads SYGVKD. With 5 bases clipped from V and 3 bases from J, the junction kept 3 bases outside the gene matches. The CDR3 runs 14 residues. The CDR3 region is CAISTGGGYNEQFF. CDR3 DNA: TGTGCCATCAGTACAGGGGGTGGCTACAATGAGCAGTTCTTC.